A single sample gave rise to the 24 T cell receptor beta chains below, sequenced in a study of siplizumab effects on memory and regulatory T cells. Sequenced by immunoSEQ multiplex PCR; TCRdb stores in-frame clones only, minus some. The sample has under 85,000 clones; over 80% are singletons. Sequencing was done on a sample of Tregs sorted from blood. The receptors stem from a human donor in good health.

CDR3 protein: CASSLPTLNTEAFF. CDR3 nucleotide sequence: TGTGCCAGCAGTTTACCTACTTTGAACACTGAAGCTTTCTTT. The V and J genes are TRBV28 and TRBJ1-1; D unclear. The CDR3 contains 14 residues. Per the germline V gene, CDR1 is MDHEN and CDR2 is SYDVKM. Trimming pared 2 bases from V and 0 bases from J, leaving 7 bases between.

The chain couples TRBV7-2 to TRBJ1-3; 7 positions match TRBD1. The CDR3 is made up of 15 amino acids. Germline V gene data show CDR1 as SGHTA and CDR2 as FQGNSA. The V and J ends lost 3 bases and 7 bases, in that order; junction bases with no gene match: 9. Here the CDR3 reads CASSFSDQGGNTIYF. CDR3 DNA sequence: TGTGCCAGCAGCTTTTCTGATCAGGGGGGCAACACCATATATTTT.

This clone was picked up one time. The DNA for the CDR3 is TGTGCCAGCAGCTTGGGGGGGGCCTCAAATGAAAAACTGTTTTTT. It encodes CASSLGGASNEKLFF. The chain has TRBV5-4 and TRBJ1-4; D is perhaps TRBD1 (6 bases). The CDR3 is 15 amino acids. The V gene's germline CDR1 is SGHNT and CDR2 YYREEE (reference sequence). Trimming took 0 bases from V and 5 from J, leaving 11 bases between them.

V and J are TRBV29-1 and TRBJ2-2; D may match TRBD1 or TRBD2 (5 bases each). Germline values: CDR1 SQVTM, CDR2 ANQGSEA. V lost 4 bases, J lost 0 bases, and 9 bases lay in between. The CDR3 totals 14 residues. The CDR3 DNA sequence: TGCAGCGTTGTATCGGGACCGAACACCGGGGAGCTGTTTTTT. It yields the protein CSVVSGPNTGELFF.

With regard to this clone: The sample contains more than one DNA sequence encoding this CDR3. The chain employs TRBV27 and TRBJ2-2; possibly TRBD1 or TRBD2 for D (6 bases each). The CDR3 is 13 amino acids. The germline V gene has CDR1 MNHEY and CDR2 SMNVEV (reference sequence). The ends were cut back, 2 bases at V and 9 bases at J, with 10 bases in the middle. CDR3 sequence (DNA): TGTGCCAGCAGTTTAAGGGGGGCCCGGGAGCTGTTTTTT. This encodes CASSLRGARELFF.

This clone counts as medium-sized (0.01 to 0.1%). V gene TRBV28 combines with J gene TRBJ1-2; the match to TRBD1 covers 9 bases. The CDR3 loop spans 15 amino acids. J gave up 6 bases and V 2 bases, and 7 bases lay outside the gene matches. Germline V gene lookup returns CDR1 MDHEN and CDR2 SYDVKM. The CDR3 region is CASSLPGQGYDGYTF. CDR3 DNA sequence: TGTGCCAGCAGTTTACCGGGACAGGGTTATGATGGCTACACCTTC.

The CDR3 region has the DNA TGTGCCAGCAGCCAAGAGAGGACGCGGGAGTCTGGGGAGCAGTACTTC. Its protein is CASSQERTRESGEQYF. This rearrangement joins TRBV4-2 to TRBJ2-7; TRBD2 matches at 7 bases. The CDR3 consists of 16 residues. The V segment lost 0 bases and the J segment 7 bases; nucleotides outside the gene matches: 12. Germline V lookup: CDR1 LGHNA, CDR2 YNFKEQ.

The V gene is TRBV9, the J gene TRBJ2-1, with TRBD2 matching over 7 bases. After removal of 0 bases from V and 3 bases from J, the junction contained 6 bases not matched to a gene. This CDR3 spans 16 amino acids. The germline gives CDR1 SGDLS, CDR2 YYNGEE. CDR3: CASSVVPSGSYNEQFF. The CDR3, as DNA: TGTGCCAGCAGCGTAGTCCCTAGCGGCAGCTACAATGAGCAGTTCTTC.

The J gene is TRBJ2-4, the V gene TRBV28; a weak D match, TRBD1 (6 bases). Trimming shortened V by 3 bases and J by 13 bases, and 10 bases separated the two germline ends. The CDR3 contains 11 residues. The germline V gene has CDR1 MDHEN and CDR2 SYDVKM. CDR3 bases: TGTGCCAGCAGTTTTGGGGGCCTCCAGTACTTC. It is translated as CASSFGGLQYF.

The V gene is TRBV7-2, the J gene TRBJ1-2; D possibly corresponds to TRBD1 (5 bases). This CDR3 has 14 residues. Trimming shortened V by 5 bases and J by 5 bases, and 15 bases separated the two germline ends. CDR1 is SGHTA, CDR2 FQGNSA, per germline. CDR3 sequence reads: CASSTRQGGYGYTF. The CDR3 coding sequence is TGTGCCAGCAGCACCCGTCAGGGCGGATATGGCTACACCTTC.

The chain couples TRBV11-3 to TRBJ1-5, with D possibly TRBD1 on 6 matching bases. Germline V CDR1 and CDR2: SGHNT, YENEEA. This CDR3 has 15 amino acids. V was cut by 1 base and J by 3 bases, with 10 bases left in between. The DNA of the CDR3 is TGTGCCAGCAGCTTAGTGGGACATCTCAATCAGCCCCAGCATTTT. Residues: CASSLVGHLNQPQHF.

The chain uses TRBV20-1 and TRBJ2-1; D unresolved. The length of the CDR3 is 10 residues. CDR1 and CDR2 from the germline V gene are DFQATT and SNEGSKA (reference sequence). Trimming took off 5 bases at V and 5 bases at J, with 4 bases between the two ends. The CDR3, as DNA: TGCAGTGCTGAAGACAATGAGCAGTTCTTC. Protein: CSAEDNEQFF.

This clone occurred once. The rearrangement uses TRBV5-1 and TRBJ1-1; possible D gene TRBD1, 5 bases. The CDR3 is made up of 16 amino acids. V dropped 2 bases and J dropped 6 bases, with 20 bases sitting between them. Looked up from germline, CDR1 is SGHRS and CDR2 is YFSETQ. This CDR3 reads CASSFDGGGFGSEAFF. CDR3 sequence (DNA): TGCGCCAGCAGCTTCGATGGTGGGGGTTTTGGGTCTGAAGCTTTCTTT. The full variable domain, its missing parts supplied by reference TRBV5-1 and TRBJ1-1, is KAGVTQTPRYLIKTRGQQVTLSCSPISGHRSVSWYQQTPGQGLQFLFEYFSETQRNKGNFPGRFSGRQFSNSRSEMNVSTLELGDSALYLCASSFDGGGFGSEAFFGQGTRLTVV.

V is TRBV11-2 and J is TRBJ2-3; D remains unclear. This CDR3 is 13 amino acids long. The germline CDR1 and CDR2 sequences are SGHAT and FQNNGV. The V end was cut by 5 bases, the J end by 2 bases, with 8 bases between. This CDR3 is CASSLPHTDTQYF. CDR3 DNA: TGTGCCAGCAGCCTCCCGCACACAGATACGCAGTATTTT.

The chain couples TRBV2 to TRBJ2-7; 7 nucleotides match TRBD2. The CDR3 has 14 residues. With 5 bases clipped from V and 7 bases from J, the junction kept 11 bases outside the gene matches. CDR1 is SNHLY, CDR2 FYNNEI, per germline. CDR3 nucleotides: TGTGCCAGCAGTAAACTAGCGCGATCTAGGGAGCAGTACTTC. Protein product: CASSKLARSREQYF.

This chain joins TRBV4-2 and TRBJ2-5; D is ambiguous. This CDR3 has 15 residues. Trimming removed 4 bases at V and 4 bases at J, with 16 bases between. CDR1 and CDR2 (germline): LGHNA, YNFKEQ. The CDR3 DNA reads TGTGCCAGCAGCCCCCGTTTCGGGTTCGTAGAGACCCAGTACTTC. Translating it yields CASSPRFGFVETQYF.

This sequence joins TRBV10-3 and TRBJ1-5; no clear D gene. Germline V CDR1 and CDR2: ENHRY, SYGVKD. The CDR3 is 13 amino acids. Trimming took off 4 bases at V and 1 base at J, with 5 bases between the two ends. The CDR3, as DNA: TGTGCCATCAGTGTCTCCAGCAATCAGCCCCAGCATTTT. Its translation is CAISVSSNQPQHF.

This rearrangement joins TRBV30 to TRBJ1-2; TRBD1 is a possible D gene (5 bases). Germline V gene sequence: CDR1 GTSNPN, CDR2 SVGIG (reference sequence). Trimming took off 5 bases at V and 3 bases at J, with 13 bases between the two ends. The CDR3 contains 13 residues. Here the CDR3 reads CAWGSGRYYGYTF. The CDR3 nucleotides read TGTGCCTGGGGATCGGGACGCTACTATGGCTACACCTTC.

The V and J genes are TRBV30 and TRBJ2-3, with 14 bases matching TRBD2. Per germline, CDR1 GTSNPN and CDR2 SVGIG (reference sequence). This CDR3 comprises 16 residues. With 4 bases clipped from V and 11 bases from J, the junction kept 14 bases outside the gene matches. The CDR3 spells CAWTPGLAGALVRQYF. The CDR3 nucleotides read TGTGCCTGGACCCCGGGACTAGCGGGGGCCCTTGTGCGGCAGTATTTT.

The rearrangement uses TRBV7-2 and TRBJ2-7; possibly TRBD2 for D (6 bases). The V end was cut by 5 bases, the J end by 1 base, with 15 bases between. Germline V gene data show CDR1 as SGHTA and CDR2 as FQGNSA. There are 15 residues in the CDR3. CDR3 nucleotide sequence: TGTGCCAGCAGCCCTCCCGGGGCGGGGTCCTACGAGCAGTACTTC. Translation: CASSPPGAGSYEQYF.

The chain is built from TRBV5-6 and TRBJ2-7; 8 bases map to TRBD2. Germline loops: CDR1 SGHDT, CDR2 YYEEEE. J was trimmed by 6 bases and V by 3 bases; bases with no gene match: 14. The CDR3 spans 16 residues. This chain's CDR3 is CASSWGVAGTSSEQYF. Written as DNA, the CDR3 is TGTGCCAGCAGCTGGGGGGTAGCGGGAACCTCTTCCGAGCAGTACTTC.

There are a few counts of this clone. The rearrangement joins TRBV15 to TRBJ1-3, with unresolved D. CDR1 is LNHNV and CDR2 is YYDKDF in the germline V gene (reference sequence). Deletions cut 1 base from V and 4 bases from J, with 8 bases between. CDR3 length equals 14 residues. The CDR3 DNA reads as TGTGCCACCAGCAGAGCCTCCGGGGGAAACACCATATATTTT. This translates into CATSRASGGNTIYF.

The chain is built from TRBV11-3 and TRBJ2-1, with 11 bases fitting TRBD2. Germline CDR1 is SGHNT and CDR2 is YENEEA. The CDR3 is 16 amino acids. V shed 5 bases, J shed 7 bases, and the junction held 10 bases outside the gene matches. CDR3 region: CASSPAGTSGPNEQFF. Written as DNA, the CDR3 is TGTGCCAGCAGCCCAGCCGGGACTAGCGGCCCAAATGAGCAGTTCTTC. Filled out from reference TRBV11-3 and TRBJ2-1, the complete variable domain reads EAGVVQSPRYKIIEKKQPVAFWCNPISGHNTLYWYLQNLGQGPELLIRYENEEAVDDSQLPKDRFSAERLKGVDSTLKIQPAELGDSAVYLCASSPAGTSGPNEQFFGPGTRLTVL.

The CDR3 nucleotides are TGTGCCAGCTGGAAAACCTTAGCGGGAGGGATGGAGACCCAGTACTTC. This encodes CASWKTLAGGMETQYF. The chain couples TRBV2 to TRBJ2-5; 11 bases map to TRBD2. Per germline, CDR1 SNHLY and CDR2 FYNNEI. J was trimmed by 5 bases and V by 8 bases; bases with no gene match: 13. The length of the CDR3 is 16 residues.